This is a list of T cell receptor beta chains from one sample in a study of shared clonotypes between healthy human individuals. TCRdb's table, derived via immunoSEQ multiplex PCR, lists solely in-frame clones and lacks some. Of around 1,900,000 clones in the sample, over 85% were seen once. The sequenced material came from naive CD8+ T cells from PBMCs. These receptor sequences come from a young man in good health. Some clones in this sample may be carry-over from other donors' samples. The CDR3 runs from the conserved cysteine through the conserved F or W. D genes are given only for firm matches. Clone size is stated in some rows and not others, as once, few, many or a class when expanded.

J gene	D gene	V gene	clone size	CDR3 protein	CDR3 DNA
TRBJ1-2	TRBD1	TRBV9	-	CASSDRDRGPYGYTF	TGTGCCAGCAGCGATAGGGACAGGGGGCCTTATGGCTACACCTTC
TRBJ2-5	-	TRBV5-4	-	CASSPSRVGETQYF	TGTGCCAGCTCCCCCAGCAGGGTAGGGGAGACCCAGTACTTC
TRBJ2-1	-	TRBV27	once	CASSLLLPGAEEAHNEQFF	TGTGCCAGCAGTTTACTTTTGCCGGGGGCCGAGGAGGCCCACAATGAGCAGTTCTTC
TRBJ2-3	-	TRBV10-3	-	CAISESVSNTDTQYF	TGTGCCATCAGTGAGTCAGTTAGTAACACAGATACGCAGTATTTT
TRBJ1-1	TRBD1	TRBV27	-	CASTFTGANTEAFF	TGTGCCAGCACTTTCACAGGGGCGAACACTGAAGCTTTCTTT
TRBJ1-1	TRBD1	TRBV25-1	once	CASSERQGAAEAFF	TGTGCCAGCAGTGAAAGACAGGGGGCGGCTGAAGCTTTCTTT
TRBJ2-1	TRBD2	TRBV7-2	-	CASSSGGRTHSYNEQFF	TGTGCCAGCAGCTCGGGCGGGAGGACCCACTCCTACAATGAGCAGTTCTTC
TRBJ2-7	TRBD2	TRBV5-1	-	CASSQALAGGTYEQYF	TGCGCCAGCAGCCAAGCCCTAGCGGGAGGGACCTACGAGCAGTACTTC
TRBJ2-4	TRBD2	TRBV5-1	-	CASSLARLGEGLGNIQYF	TGCGCCAGCAGCTTGGCCCGTTTGGGGGAGGGCCTTGGGAACATTCAGTACTTC
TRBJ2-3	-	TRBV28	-	CASSAPDSTYGTDTQYF	TGTGCCAGCAGTGCGCCCGACAGCACTTACGGCACAGATACGCAGTATTTT
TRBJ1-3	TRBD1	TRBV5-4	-	CASSLGDRENTIYF	TGTGCCAGCAGCTTGGGGGACAGAGAAAACACCATATATTTT
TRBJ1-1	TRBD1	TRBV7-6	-	CASSPGQGGRYTEAFF	TGTGCCAGCAGCCCAGGACAGGGGGGTCGGTACACTGAAGCTTTCTTT
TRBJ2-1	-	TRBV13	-	CASSPAGASEQFF	TGTGCCAGCAGCCCAGCAGGAGCGAGTGAGCAGTTCTTC
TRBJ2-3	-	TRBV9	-	CASSAGASGDTQYF	TGTGCCAGCAGCGCGGGCGCTTCAGGGGATACGCAGTATTTT
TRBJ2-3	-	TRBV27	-	CASSFIGQRTDTQYF	TGTGCCAGCAGTTTTATTGGACAACGCACAGATACGCAGTATTTT
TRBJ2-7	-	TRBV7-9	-	CASSLSVSYEQYF	TGTGCCAGCAGTCTTTCGGTCTCCTACGAGCAGTACTTC
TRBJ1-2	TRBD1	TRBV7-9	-	CASSGQQGKYGYTF	TGTGCCAGCAGCGGACAACAGGGGAAATATGGCTACACCTTC
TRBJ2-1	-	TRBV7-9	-	CASSLEVAPNNEQFF	TGTGCCAGCAGCTTAGAGGTAGCGCCGAACAATGAGCAGTTCTTC
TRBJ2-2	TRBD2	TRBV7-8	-	CASTPYLAGAGTGELFF	TGTGCCAGCACCCCATATCTAGCGGGAGCCGGCACCGGGGAGCTGTTTTTT
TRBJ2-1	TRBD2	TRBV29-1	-	CSVDLSGRAKNEQFF	TGCAGCGTTGACCTTAGCGGGAGGGCCAAAAATGAGCAGTTCTTC
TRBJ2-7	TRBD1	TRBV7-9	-	CASSRTGGWDEQYF	TGTGCCAGCAGTCGAACAGGGGGCTGGGACGAGCAGTACTTC
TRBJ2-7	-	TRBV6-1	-	CASSPLGFDYEQYF	TGTGCCAGCAGTCCACTCGGTTTCGACTACGAGCAGTACTTC
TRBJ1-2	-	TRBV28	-	CASSFARGIVKGGYTF	TGTGCCAGCAGTTTTGCCCGGGGGATAGTAAAAGGGGGCTACACCTTC
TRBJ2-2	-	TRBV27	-	CASSLYSRSGTGELFF	TGTGCCAGCAGTTTATACTCTCGGTCGGGCACCGGGGAGCTGTTTTTT
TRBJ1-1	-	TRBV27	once	CASSPIRNTEAFF	TGTGCCAGCAGTCCCATCAGGAACACTGAAGCTTTCTTT
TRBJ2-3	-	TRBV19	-	CASTPGEGLHTDTQYF	TGTGCCAGTACCCCAGGGGAGGGGCTCCACACAGATACGCAGTATTTT
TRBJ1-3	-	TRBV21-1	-	CASSWVPTYSGNTIYF	TGTGCCAGCAGCTGGGTCCCAACATACTCTGGAAACACCATATATTTT
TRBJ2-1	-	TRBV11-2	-	CASSLEVWTGRDNEQFF	TGTGCCAGCAGCTTAGAGGTTTGGACCGGCAGGGACAATGAGCAGTTCTTC
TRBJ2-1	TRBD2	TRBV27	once	CASSLRTSAGDNEQFF	TGTGCCAGCAGTTTAAGGACTAGCGCAGGCGACAATGAGCAGTTCTTC
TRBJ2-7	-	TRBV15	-	CATKGLGTASYEQYF	TGTGCCACAAAAGGGCTGGGGACCGCATCCTACGAGCAGTACTTC
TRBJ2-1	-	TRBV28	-	CASSQNWGHYNEQFF	TGTGCCAGCAGTCAAAACTGGGGGCACTACAATGAGCAGTTCTTC
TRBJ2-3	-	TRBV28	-	CASSNRDITDTQYF	TGTGCCAGCAGTAACCGGGACATCACAGATACGCAGTATTTT
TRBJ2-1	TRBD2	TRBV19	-	CATEAGAVNEQFF	TGTGCCACTGAAGCGGGAGCAGTGAATGAGCAGTTCTTC
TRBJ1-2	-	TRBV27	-	CASKRSGQGYTF	TGTGCCAGCAAACGATCAGGGCAAGGCTACACCTTC
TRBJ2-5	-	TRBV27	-	CASSLNAQETQYF	TGTGCCAGCAGTTTAAACGCACAAGAGACCCAGTACTTC
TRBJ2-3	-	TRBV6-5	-	CASSYSALADTQYF	TGTGCCAGCAGTTACTCGGCTCTAGCAGATACGCAGTATTTT
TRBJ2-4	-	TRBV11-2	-	CASSGWTPIAKNIQYF	TGTGCCAGCAGCGGGTGGACACCCATAGCCAAAAACATTCAGTACTTC
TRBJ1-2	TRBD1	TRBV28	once	CASSPIPGQPYGYTF	TGTGCCAGCAGTCCTATACCGGGACAGCCCTATGGCTACACCTTC
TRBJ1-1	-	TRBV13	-	CASSPDPDGMNTEAFF	TGTGCCAGCAGCCCAGACCCGGACGGTATGAACACTGAAGCTTTCTTT
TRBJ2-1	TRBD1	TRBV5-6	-	CASSLARGQGWSNEQFF	TGTGCCAGCAGCTTGGCAAGGGGACAGGGATGGTCCAATGAGCAGTTCTTC
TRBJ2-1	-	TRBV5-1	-	CASSYSTGVINEQFF	TGCGCCAGCAGCTATTCAACGGGCGTGATCAATGAGCAGTTCTTC
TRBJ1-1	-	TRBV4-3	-	CASSQWYSSNTEAFF	TGCGCCAGCAGCCAATGGTACAGTTCGAACACTGAAGCTTTCTTT
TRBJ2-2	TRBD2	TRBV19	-	CASSIGSGSMSGELFF	TGTGCCAGTAGTATAGGGAGCGGGAGTATGTCCGGGGAGCTGTTTTTT
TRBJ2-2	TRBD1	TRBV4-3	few	CASSQGQGAGELFF	TGCGCCAGCAGCCAAGGACAGGGGGCCGGGGAGCTGTTTTTT
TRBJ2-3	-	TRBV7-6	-	CASSLWAAGTFDTQYF	TGTGCCAGCAGCTTATGGGCGGCCGGAACTTTCGATACGCAGTATTTT
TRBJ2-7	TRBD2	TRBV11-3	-	CASSLTSGSHEQYF	TGTGCCAGCAGCTTAACTAGCGGGAGCCACGAGCAGTACTTC
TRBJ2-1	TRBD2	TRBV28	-	CASRGDRLAGGPSSYNEQFF	TGTGCCAGCAGGGGAGACCGACTAGCGGGAGGACCTAGCTCCTACAATGAGCAGTTCTTC
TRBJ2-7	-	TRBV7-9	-	CASSSGRYEQYF	TGTGCCAGCAGCTCAGGTCGCTACGAGCAGTACTTC
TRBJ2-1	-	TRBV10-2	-	CASRGPYNEQFF	TGCGCCAGCAGGGGTCCCTACAATGAGCAGTTCTTC
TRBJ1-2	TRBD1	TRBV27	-	CASSPDRVWGYTF	TGTGCCAGCAGTCCAGACAGGGTGTGGGGCTACACCTTC
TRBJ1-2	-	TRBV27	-	CASKISGRSPNYGYTF	TGTGCCAGCAAAATTTCGGGCAGGTCCCCCAACTATGGCTACACCTTC
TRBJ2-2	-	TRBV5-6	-	CASSSFGEDGELFF	TGTGCCAGCAGCTCCTTCGGGGAGGACGGGGAGCTGTTTTTT
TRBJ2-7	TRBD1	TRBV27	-	CASSLSGQGHQQYF	TGTGCCAGCAGTTTATCGGGACAGGGGCATCAGCAGTACTTC
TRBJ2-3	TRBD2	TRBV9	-	CASSVVLGGDTQYF	TGTGCCAGCAGCGTGGTGTTGGGGGGGGATACGCAGTATTTT
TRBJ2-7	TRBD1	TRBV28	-	CASSLIRDRGLQYF	TGTGCCAGCAGTTTAATTAGGGACAGGGGGCTGCAGTACTTC
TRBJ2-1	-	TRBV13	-	CASSLGVGVGLREQFF	TGTGCCAGCAGCTTAGGGGTGGGGGTAGGGTTGCGCGAGCAGTTCTTC
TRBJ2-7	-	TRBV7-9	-	CASSFPKNGQGSSYEQYF	TGTGCCAGCAGCTTTCCAAAAAACGGGCAGGGGAGCTCCTACGAGCAGTACTTC
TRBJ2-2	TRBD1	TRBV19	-	CASTSLKTGPGGELFF	TGTGCCAGTACTTCCCTAAAGACAGGGCCCGGCGGGGAGCTGTTTTTT
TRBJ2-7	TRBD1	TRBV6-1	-	CASSVGQSYEQYF	TGTGCCAGCAGTGTGGGACAGTCCTACGAGCAGTACTTC